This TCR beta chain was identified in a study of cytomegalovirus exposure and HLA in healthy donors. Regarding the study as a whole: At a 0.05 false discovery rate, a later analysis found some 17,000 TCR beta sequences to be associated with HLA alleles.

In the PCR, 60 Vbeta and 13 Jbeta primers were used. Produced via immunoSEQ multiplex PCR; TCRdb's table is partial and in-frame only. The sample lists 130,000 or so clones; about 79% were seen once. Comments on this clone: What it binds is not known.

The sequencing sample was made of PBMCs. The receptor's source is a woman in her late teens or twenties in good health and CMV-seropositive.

CDR3 amino acids: CASSLDVTGGKGYEQYF. The CDR3 DNA is TGTGCCAGCAGCTTGGATGTTACAGGGGGCAAAGGGTACGAGCAGTACTTC. The chain couples TRBV5-4 to TRBJ2-7; 9 bases fit TRBD1. With 0 bases clipped from V and 4 bases from J, the junction kept 11 bases outside the gene matches. The length of the CDR3 is 17 residues. Germline V gene lookup returns CDR1 SGHNT and CDR2 YYREEE (reference sequence). Full variable domain (remainder filled in from reference TRBV5-4 and TRBJ2-7): ETGVTQSPTHLIKTRGQQVTLRCSSQSGHNTVSWYQQALGQGPQFIFQYYREEENGRGNFPPRFSGLQFPNYSSELNVNALELDDSALYLCASSLDVTGGKGYEQYFGPGTRLTVT.